The 7 T cell receptor beta chains listed next were all sequenced from one sample in a study of T cell responses to AZD1222 COVID-19 vaccine (dated by TCRdb to 2020 to 2022). The library relied on the immunoSEQ multiplex PCR assay. Imported from immuneACCESS, the table was reduced by TCRdb to in-frame sequences with V and J called. These copies leave out some clones; in studies compared against another copy, an unresolved V gene accounts for under half, and the cause of the remainder is not known. The sample data list more than 75,000 clones, and roughly nine tenths of these were observed just once. The ten top clones hold 6% to 9% of the sample. Sample time point, as interpreted from the label and publication: baseline before first vaccination. Source: peripheral blood, taken on day 0 of AZD1222 vaccination. These receptors were obtained from an adult in good health.

The gene calls are TRBV11-2 and TRBJ1-2; 7 bases are shared with TRBD1. The CDR3 totals 17 residues. Germline loops: CDR1 SGHAT, CDR2 FQNNGV. V shed 6 bases and J 4 bases; nucleotides not matched to a gene: 17. The CDR3 nucleotides are TGTGCCAGCAGTGGATCGGGACAGCGCGAGATTAGCTATGGCTACACCTTC. Amino acids: CASSGSGQREISYGYTF.

The gene calls are TRBV3-1 (or the pseudogene TRBV3-2) and TRBJ2-7, with D perhaps matching TRBD1 (6 bases). The germline V and J ends were trimmed by 4 bases and 2 bases, with 9 bases remaining between them. The CDR3 sequence is 13 residues long. Germline V gives CDR1 LGHDT, CDR2 YNNKEL (reference sequence). The CDR3 nucleotides are TGTGCCAGCAGCCCGGACAGTCCCTACGAGCAGTACTTC. Translating it yields CASSPDSPYEQYF.

J is TRBJ1-5 and V is TRBV28; weak D call: TRBD1 (5 bases). From germline, CDR1 is MDHEN and CDR2 SYDVKM. Trimming pared 6 bases from V and 4 bases from J, leaving 16 bases between. The CDR3 has 15 residues. CDR3 protein: CASSSFLGANQPQHF. As DNA, the CDR3 is TGTGCCAGCAGCTCCTTCCTCGGGGCGAATCAGCCCCAGCATTTT. The variable domain in full, completed from reference TRBV28 and TRBJ1-5, reads DVKVTQSSRYLVKRTGEKVFLECVQDMDHENMFWYRQDPGLGLRLIYFSYDVKMKEKGDIPEGYSVSREKKERFSLILESASTNQTSMYLCASSSFLGANQPQHFGDGTRLSIL.

This clone was observed a few times. The chain combines TRBV29-1 with TRBJ2-3; a possible D gene is TRBD2 (5 bases). This CDR3 region has 13 residues. Germline-derived CDR1 and CDR2 are SQVTM and ANQGSEA. V was pared by 5 bases and J by 3 bases, with 12 bases between. The CDR3 DNA follows: TGCAGCGTTCCCGTATCGGGGACAGATACGCAGTATTTT. Translation: CSVPVSGTDTQYF.

CDR3 sequence (DNA): TGTGCCAGCTCCCTTGAAGGGCAGGCTTTCTTT. Translated: CASSLEGQAFF. The chain is built from TRBV18 and TRBJ1-1; D not resolved. CDR1 is KGHSH, CDR2 LQKENI, per germline. Trimming stripped 6 bases from V and 11 bases from J, with 13 bases between. This CDR3 has 11 amino acids.

The V call is TRBV6-5, the J call TRBJ1-3; no firm D call. V lost 2 bases, J lost 0 bases, and 5 bases lay in between. CDR3 length: 14 residues. Germline V gene sequence: CDR1 MNHEY, CDR2 SVGAGI. The CDR3 region has the DNA TGTGCCAGCAGTTACGGGGTCTCTGGAAACACCATATATTTT. Protein product: CASSYGVSGNTIYF.

This chain joins TRBV29-1 and TRBJ2-5, with TRBD1 matching 9 bases. This CDR3 region has 14 residues. V gave up 7 bases and J gave up 4 bases; unmatched junction bases: 10. CDR1 and CDR2 from the germline V gene are SQVTM and ANQGSEA. Here the CDR3 DNA reads TGCAGCGCCTGTTCCGGGACAGGGAGAGAGACCCAGTACTTC. Its protein is CSACSGTGRETQYF.